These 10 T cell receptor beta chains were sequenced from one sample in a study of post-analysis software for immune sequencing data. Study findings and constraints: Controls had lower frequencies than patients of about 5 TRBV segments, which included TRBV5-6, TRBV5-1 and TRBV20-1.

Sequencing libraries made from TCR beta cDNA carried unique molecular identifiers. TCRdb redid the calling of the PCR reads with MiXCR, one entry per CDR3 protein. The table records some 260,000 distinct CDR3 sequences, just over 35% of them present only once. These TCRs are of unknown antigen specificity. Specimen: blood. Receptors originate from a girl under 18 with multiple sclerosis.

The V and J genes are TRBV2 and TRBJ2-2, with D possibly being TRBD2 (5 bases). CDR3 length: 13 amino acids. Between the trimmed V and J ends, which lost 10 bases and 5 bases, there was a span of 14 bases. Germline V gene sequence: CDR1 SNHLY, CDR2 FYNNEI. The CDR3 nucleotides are TGTGCCAACATGCTCGGGGATACCGGGGAGCTGTTTTTT. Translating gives CANMLGDTGELFF.

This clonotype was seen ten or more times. The CDR3 DNA reads TGCAGTGCTAGACGCGGACAGGAGATCCTTAGCAATCAGCCCCAGCATTTT. This encodes CSARRGQEILSNQPQHF. The chain employs TRBV20-1 and TRBJ1-5, with TRBD1 identical over 7 bases. J lost 0 bases, V lost 2 bases, and 10 bases had no gene match. Germline V lookup: CDR1 DFQATT, CDR2 SNEGSKA (reference sequence). The CDR3 is made up of 17 amino acids.

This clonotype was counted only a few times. As DNA, the CDR3 is TGTGCCATCAGTGAGACAGGGTATAATTCACCCCTCCACTTT. Protein sequence: CAISETGYNSPLHF. The chain links TRBV10-3 to TRBJ1-6; D may be TRBD1 (6 bases). V lost 2 bases, J lost 4 bases, and 6 bases lay in between. Germline V gene data show CDR1 as ENHRY and CDR2 as SYGVKD. This CDR3 spans 14 amino acids.

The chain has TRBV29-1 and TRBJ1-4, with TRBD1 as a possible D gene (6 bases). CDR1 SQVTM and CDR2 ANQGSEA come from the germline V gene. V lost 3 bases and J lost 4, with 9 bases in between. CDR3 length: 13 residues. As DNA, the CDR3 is TGCAGCGTTGAGGGGGCAGTTAATGAAAAACTGTTTTTT. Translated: CSVEGAVNEKLFF.

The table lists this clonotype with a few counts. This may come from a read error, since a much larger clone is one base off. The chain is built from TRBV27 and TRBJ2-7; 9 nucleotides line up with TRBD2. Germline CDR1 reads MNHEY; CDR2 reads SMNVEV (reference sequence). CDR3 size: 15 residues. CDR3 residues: CVSSLSAGGTYEQYF. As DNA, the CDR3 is TGTGTCAGCAGTTTATCTGCGGGAGGGACCTACGAGCAGTACTTC.

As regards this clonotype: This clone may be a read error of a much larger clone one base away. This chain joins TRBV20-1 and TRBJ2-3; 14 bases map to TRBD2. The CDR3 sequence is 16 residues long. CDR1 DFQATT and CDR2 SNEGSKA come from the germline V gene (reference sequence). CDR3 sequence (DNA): TGCAGTGCAGAGAGGACTAGCGGGAGGAGCACAGATACGCAGTGTTTT. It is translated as CSAERTSGRSTDTQCF.

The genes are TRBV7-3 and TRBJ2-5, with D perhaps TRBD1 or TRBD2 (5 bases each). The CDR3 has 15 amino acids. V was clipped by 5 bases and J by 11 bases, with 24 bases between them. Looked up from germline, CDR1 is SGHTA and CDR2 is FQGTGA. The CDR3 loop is CASSVRDAGSNGQYF. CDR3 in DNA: TGTGCCAGCAGCGTCCGGGACGCAGGGTCTAATGGGCAGTACTTC.

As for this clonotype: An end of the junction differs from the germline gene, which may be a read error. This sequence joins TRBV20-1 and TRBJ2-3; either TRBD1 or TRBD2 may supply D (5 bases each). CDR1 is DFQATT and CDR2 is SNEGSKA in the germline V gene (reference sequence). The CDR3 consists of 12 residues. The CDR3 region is CSARPSTGTQYF. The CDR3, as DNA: TGCAGTGCTCGTCCTAGCACAGGTACGCAGTATTTT.

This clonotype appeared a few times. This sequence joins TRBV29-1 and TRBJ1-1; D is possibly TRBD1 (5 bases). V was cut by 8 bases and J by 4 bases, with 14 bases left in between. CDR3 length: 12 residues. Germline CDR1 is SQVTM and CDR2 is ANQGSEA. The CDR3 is CSCSGEGTEAFF. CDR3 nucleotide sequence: TGCAGCTGCTCGGGGGAGGGCACTGAAGCTTTCTTT.

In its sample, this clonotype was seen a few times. The CDR3 spells CASSFLGGSGVLNSPLHF. The CDR3 DNA follows: TGTGCCAGCAGCTTTCTTGGGGGTTCGGGGGTTTTGAATTCACCCCTCCACTTT. This chain links TRBV5-5 with TRBJ1-6; D is possibly TRBD1 (5 bases). Germline-derived CDR1 and CDR2 are SGHKS and YYEKEE (reference sequence). This CDR3 region has 18 residues. Trimming shortened V by 2 bases and J by 7 bases, and 22 bases separated the two germline ends. Combining the CDR3 with reference TRBV5-5 and TRBJ1-6 gives the whole variable domain DAGVTQSPTHLIKTRGQQVTLRCSPISGHKSVSWYQQVLGQGPQFIFQYYEKEERGRGNFPDRFSARQFPNYSSELNVNALLLGDSALYLCASSFLGGSGVLNSPLHFGNGTRLTVT.